This T cell receptor (beta chain) comes out of a study of T cell changes during pregnancy in multiple sclerosis. The germline V gene has CDR1 MNHEY and CDR2 SMNVEV (reference sequence). The CDR3 has 13 amino acids. Trimming left V 8 bases short and J 4 bases short, with 13 bases between. Method: immunoSEQ multiplex PCR; TCRdb's copy keeps in-frame clones and lacks some. The sample consists of approximately 90,000 clones, approximately 90% of them appearing once. This clone is labeled medium-sized (0.01 to 0.1%). The material was peripheral blood, obtained before pregnancy. V usage is TRBV27 and J usage is TRBJ2-3; a weak D match, TRBD1 (6 bases). This receptor was obtained from a female donor with multiple sclerosis, enrolled in a pregnancy study. CDR3 DNA: TGTGCCAGCTACAATACAGGGTCAGATACGCAGTATTTT. This translates into CASYNTGSDTQYF.